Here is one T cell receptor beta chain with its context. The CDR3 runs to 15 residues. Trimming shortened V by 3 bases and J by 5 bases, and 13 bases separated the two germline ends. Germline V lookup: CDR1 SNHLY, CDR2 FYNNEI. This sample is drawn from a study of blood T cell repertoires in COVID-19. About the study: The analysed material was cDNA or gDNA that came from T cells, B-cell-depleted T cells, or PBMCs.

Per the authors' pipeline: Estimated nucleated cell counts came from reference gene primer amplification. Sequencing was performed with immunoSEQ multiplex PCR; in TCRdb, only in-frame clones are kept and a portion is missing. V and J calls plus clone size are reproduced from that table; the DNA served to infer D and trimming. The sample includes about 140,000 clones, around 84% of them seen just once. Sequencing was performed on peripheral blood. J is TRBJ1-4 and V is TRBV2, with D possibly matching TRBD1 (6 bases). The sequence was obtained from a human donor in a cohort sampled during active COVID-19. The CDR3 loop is CASSDGGHLNEKLFF. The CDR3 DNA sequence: TGTGCCAGCAGTGATGGGGGACACTTAAATGAAAAACTGTTTTTT. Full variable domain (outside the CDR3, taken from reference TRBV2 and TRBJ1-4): EPEVTQTPSHQVTQMGQEVILRCVPISNHLYFYWYRQILGQKVEFLVSFYNNEISEKSEIFDDQFSVERPDGSNFTLKIRSTKLEDSAMYFCASSDGGHLNEKLFFGSGTQLSVL.